This is a list of T cell receptor beta chains from one sample in a study of CXCR3-negative and CXCR3-positive naive CD8 T cells. From the 5' RACE reads, TCRdb lists one entry per CDR3 protein and no DNA. The listing records tens of thousands of distinct CDR3 sequences. Sequencing input: naive CXCR3- CD8+ T cells from blood. The origin of the receptors is a human donor in good health. Some clones in this sample may be carry-over from other donors' samples. Both conserved end residues are part of each CDR3.

cdr3_aa j_call v_call
CASSSQDSSNQPQHF TRBJ1-5 TRBV7-8
CASSLDSNIQYF TRBJ2-4 TRBV13
CASSHPRERADTQYF TRBJ2-3 TRBV12-3/TRBV12-4
CASTHDGPNTGELFF TRBJ2-2 TRBV6-1
CASSQVGAVEQYF TRBJ2-7 TRBV4-1
CASSLSPAAGEEAFF TRBJ1-1 TRBV7-9
CSVEGGGDRRAYEQYF TRBJ2-7 TRBV29-1
CASSSTSYEQYF TRBJ2-7 TRBV7-6
CASRGQGVNEQFF TRBJ2-1 TRBV5-1
CASSQDPGVPEAFF TRBJ1-1 TRBV12-3/TRBV12-4
CAISEWGEETQYF TRBJ2-5 TRBV10-3
CSVVAGETYEQYF TRBJ2-7 TRBV29-1
CASSGEDSDNEQFF TRBJ2-1 TRBV7-9
CASRPPAGPYEQYF TRBJ2-7 TRBV11-2
CATRDRGETQYF TRBJ2-5 TRBV7-9
CSVEGYSPEAFF TRBJ1-1 TRBV29-1
CASSLALGQGVQETQYF TRBJ2-5 TRBV28
CSVRTSGYNEQFF TRBJ2-1 TRBV29-1
CASSQSRNVGGTSGVYEQFF TRBJ2-1 TRBV4-3
CASSVGTEMNTEAFF TRBJ1-1 TRBV12-3/TRBV12-4
CASSLVPGWEGNEQFF TRBJ2-1 TRBV5-1
CASSVGTDTQYF TRBJ2-3 TRBV7-6
CSVVVRAYEQYF TRBJ2-7 TRBV29-1
CSAVGTGESTGELFF TRBJ2-2 TRBV29-1
CASSPEDGELFF TRBJ2-2 TRBV7-6
CASSLDSTRFRETQYF TRBJ2-5 TRBV12-3/TRBV12-4
CASSSPGRDYGYTF TRBJ1-2 TRBV28
CAISEVARSYNEQFF TRBJ2-1 TRBV10-3
CASSWSTNTEAFF TRBJ1-1 TRBV11-3
CASRDWTGDEQFF TRBJ2-1 TRBV6-5
CASSLLAGRETQYF TRBJ2-5 TRBV5-6
CASSLWNQPQHF TRBJ1-5 TRBV14
CASSVDRPNEQYF TRBJ2-7 TRBV5-1
CASSSPSYEQYF TRBJ2-7 TRBV5-1
CASSLGSGNYGYTF TRBJ1-2 TRBV12-3/TRBV12-4
CASRRQGHSNQPQHF TRBJ1-5 TRBV12-3/TRBV12-4
CASSSREGGLNSPLHF TRBJ1-6 TRBV7-9
CASSTTGEYGYTF TRBJ1-2 TRBV6-5
CASSQDGPRDLNTGELFF TRBJ2-2 TRBV4-2
CASSLVTAYEQYF TRBJ2-7 TRBV5-1
CSVENPRAEAFF TRBJ1-1 TRBV29-1
CASSPYGVHDESSYNEQFF TRBJ2-1 TRBV18
CASSGRTANTGELFF TRBJ2-2 TRBV6-1
CASSPPGDEQYF TRBJ2-7 TRBV7-2
CATSRVAGNYQETQYF TRBJ2-5 TRBV15
CASSLTRGGRRELFF TRBJ2-2 TRBV4-1
CAGPFAGTVRDEQFF TRBJ2-1 TRBV2
CSVQTGVGYNSPLHF TRBJ1-6 TRBV29-1
CASTQPGTDNTDTQYF TRBJ2-3 TRBV7-9
CASSPPPDRVGSPLHF TRBJ1-6 TRBV12-3/TRBV12-4
CASSSLVPTGLTEAFF TRBJ1-1 TRBV27
CSAPVSDVQPQHF TRBJ1-5 TRBV20-1
CASSLVSGTEAFF TRBJ1-1 TRBV5-1
CSVPDPGNTIYF TRBJ1-3 TRBV29-1
CASSFSLNYEQYF TRBJ2-7 TRBV7-2
CASSNPGLSYEQYF TRBJ2-7 TRBV5-1
CASSPRGGEETQYF TRBJ2-5 TRBV13